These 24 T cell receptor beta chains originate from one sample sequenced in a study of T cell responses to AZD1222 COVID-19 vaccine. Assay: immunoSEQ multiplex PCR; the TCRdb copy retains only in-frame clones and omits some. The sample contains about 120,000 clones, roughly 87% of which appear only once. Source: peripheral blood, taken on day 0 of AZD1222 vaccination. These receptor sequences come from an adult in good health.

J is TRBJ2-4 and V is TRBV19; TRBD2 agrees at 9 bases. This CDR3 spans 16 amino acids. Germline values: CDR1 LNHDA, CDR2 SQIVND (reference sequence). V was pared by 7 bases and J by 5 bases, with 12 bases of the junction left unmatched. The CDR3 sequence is CASTVRVREGENIQYF. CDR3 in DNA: TGTGCCAGTACCGTGAGGGTGCGGGAGGGCGAAAACATTCAGTACTTC.

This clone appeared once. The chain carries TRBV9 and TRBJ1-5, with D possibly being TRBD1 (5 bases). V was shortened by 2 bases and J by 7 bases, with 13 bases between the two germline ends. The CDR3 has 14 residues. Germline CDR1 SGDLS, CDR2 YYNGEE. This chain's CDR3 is CASSVLPEGQPQHF. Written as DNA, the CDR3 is TGTGCCAGCAGCGTCCTCCCGGAGGGGCAGCCCCAGCATTTT.

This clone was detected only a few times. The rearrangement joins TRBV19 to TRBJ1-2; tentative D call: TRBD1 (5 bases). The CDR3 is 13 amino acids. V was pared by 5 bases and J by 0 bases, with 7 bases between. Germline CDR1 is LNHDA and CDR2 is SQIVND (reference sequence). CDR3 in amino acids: CASSRGTNYGYTF. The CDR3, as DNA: TGTGCCAGTAGTCGGGGGACTAACTATGGCTACACCTTC.

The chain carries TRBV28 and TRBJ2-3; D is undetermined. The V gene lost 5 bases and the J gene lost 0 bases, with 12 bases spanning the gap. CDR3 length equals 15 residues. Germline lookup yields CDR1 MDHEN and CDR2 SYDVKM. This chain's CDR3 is CASSVPGQSTDTQYF. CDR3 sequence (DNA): TGTGCCAGCAGTGTTCCCGGCCAAAGCACAGATACGCAGTATTTT.

The CDR3 nucleotides are TGTGCCAGTTGGACTAGCGGGAGCTCCTACGAGCAGTACTTC. Amino acid sequence: CASWTSGSSYEQYF. This chain joins TRBV6-5 and TRBJ2-7, with 13 bases that match TRBD2. This CDR3 is 14 amino acids long. V shed 9 bases and J 0 bases; nucleotides not matched to a gene: 2. The germline gives CDR1 MNHEY, CDR2 SVGAGI.

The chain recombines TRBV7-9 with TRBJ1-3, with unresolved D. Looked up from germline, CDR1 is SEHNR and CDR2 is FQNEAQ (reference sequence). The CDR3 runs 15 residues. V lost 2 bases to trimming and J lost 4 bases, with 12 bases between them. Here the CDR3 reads CASSLLRSGGNTIYF. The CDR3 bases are TGTGCCAGCAGCTTATTACGGTCGGGGGGAAACACCATATATTTT. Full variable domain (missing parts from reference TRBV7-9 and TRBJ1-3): DTGVSQNPRHKITKRGQNVTFRCDPISEHNRLYWYRQTLGQGPEFLTYFQNEAQLEKSRLLSDRFSAERPKGSFSTLEIQRTEQGDSAMYLCASSLLRSGGNTIYFGEGSWLTVV.

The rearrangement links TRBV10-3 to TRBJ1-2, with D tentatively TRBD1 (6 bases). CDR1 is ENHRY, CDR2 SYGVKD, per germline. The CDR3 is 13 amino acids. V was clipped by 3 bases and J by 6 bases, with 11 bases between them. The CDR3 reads CAISDQGKDGYTF. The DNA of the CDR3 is TGTGCCATCAGTGATCAGGGGAAGGATGGCTACACCTTC.

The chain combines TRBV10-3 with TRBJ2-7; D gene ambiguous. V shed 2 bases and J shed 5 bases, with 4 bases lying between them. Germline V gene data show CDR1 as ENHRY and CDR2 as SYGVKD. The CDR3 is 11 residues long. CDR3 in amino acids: CAISEGDEQYF. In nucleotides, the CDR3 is TGTGCCATCAGTGAGGGCGACGAGCAGTACTTC.

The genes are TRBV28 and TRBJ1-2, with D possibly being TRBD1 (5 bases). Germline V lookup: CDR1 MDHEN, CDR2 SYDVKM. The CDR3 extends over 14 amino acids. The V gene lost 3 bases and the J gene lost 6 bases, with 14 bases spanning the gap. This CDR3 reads CASSLGLTADGYTF. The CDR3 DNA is TGTGCCAGCAGTTTGGGTTTGACAGCAGATGGCTACACCTTC.

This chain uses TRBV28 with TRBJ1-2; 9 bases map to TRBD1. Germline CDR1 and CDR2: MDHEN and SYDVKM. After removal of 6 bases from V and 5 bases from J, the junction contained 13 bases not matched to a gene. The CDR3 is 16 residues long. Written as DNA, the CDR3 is TGTGCCAGCAGAAATACAGGGGGCGTGTTTGGTTATGGCTACACCTTC. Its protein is CASRNTGGVFGYGYTF.

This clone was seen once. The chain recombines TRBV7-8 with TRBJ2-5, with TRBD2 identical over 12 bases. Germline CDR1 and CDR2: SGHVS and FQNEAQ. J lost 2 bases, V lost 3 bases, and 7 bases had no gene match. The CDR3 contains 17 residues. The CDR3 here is CASSLARTSGVQETQYF. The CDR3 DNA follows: TGTGCCAGCAGCTTGGCTCGGACTAGCGGGGTTCAAGAGACCCAGTACTTC.

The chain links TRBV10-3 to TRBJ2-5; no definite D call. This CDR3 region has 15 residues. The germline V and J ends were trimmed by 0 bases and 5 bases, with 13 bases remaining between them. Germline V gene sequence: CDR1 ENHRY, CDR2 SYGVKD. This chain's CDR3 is CAISESRQPRETQYF. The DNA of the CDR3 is TGTGCCATCAGTGAGTCTCGACAACCCCGGGAGACCCAGTACTTC.

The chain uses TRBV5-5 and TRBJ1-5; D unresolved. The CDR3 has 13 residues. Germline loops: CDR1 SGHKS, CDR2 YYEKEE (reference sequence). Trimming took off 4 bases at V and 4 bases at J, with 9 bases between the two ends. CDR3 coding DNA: TGTGCCAGCAGCCTAACGCCTAATCAGCCCCAGCATTTT. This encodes CASSLTPNQPQHF.

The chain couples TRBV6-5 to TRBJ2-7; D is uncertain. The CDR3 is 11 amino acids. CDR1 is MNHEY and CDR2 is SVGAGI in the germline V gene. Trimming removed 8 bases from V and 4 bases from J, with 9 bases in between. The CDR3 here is CASGPLYEQYF. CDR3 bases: TGTGCCAGCGGACCCCTTTACGAGCAGTACTTC.

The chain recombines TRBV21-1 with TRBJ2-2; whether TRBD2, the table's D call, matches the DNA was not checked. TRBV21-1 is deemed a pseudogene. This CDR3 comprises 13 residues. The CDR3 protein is CASPRGGTGELFF. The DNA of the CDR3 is TGTGCCAGCCCACGCGGGGGAACCGGGGAGCTGTTTTTT.

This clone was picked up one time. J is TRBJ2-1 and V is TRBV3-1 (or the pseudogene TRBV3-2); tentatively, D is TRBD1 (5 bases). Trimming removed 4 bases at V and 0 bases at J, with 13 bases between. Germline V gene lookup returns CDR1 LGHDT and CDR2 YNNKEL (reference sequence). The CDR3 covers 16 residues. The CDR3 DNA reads TGTGCCAGCAGCCCGGACCAGACAGTCTCCTACAATGAGCAGTTCTTC. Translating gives CASSPDQTVSYNEQFF.

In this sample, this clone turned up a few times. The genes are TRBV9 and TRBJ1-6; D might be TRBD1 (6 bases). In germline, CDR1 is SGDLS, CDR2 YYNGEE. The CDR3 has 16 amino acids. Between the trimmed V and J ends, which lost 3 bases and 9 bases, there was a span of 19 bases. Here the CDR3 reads CASSALQGTGSSPLHF. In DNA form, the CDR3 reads TGTGCCAGCAGCGCACTACAGGGAACAGGTAGTTCACCCCTCCACTTT.

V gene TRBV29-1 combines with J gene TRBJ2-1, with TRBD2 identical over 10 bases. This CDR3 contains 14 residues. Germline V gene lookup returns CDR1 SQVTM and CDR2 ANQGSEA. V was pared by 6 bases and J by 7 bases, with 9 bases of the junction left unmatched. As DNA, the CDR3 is TGCAGCGTCGATATAGCGGGAGGTTCAAATGAGCAGTTCTTC. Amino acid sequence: CSVDIAGGSNEQFF.

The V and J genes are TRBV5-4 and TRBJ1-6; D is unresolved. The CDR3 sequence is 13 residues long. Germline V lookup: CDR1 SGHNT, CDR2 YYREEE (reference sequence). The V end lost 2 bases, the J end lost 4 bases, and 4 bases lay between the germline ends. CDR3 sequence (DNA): TGTGCCAGCAGCTTAGAGTATAATTCACCCCTCCACTTT. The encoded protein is CASSLEYNSPLHF.

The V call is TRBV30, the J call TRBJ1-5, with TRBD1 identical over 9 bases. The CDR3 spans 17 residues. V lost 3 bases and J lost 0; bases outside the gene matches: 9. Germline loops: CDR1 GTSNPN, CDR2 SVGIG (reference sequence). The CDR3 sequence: CAWRHPPQGASNQPQHF. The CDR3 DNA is TGTGCCTGGAGACACCCCCCACAGGGGGCTAGCAATCAGCCCCAGCATTTT.

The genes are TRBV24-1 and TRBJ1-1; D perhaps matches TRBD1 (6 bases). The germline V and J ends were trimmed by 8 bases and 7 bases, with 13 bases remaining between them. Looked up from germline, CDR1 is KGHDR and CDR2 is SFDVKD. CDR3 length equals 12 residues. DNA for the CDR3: TGTGCCACCAAGGGGGGGAGCGGTGAAGCTTTCTTT. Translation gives CATKGGSGEAFF.

DNA of the CDR3: TGTGCCAGCAGTTTATGGGACCCCCGCTCTGGGGCCAACGTCCTGACTTTC. Residues: CASSLWDPRSGANVLTF. The chain has TRBV28 and TRBJ2-6; D gene unclear. The CDR3 spans 17 residues. From germline, CDR1 is MDHEN and CDR2 SYDVKM. V lost 0 bases and J lost 0, with 9 bases in between.

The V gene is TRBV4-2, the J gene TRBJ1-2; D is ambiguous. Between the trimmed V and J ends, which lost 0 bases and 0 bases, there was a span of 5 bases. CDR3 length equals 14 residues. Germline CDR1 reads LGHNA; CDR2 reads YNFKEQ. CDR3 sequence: CASSQEGSNYGYTF. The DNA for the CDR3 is TGTGCCAGCAGCCAAGAAGGGTCTAACTATGGCTACACCTTC.

CDR3 residues: CASSTKVRTGTSTDTQYF. The DNA for the CDR3 is TGTGCCAGCAGTACCAAGGTACGGACCGGGACTAGCACAGATACGCAGTATTTT. The J gene is TRBJ2-3, the V gene TRBV28; D perhaps matches TRBD2 (6 bases). CDR1 is MDHEN and CDR2 is SYDVKM in the germline V gene. Between the trimmed V and J ends, which lost 5 bases and 0 bases, there was a span of 21 bases. The CDR3 length is 18 residues.